A few counts support the clone carrying this T cell receptor beta chain. Germline values: CDR1 SGHTA, CDR2 FQGTGA. J lost 5 bases, V lost 3 bases, and 8 bases had no gene match. This CDR3 is built from 15 residues. This record comes from a study of blood T cell repertoires in COVID-19. On the study more broadly: Samples of COVID-19 (acute and convalescent) were obtained from the United States, Italy and Spain. From T cells, B-cell-depleted T cells, or PBMCs came the material, which was cDNA or gDNA.

Per the study methods: Nucleated cell number was recorded as an estimate derived from reference gene primer amplification. Only in-frame clones appear in the TCRdb table, and some are missing; sequencing was by immunoSEQ multiplex PCR. That table supplies the V and J calls and clone size; D and trimming were determined from the DNA. This sample carries around 220,000 clones, roughly 80% of them seen once, and the ten largest clones take 3% to 4%. This clonotype originated in a woman aged 40 to 55 with active or convalescent COVID-19. Sequenced sample: peripheral blood. The gene calls are TRBV7-3 and TRBJ2-5, with TRBD1 matching over 8 bases. The CDR3 region is CASSFGTGGSETQYF. CDR3 nucleotide sequence: TGTGCCAGCAGCTTCGGTACAGGGGGATCGGAGACCCAGTACTTC.